These 28 T cell receptor beta chains were sequenced from one sample in a study of blood T cell repertoires in COVID-19 (dated by TCRdb to the early 2020s). Libraries were constructed by the immunoSEQ multiplex PCR assay. TCRdb mirrors the immuneACCESS table, restricted to in-frame sequences. Some clones are absent from its copies; in checked studies, under half trace to an unresolved V gene, and the reason for the others is unknown. The sample data list roughly 190,000 clones, and about 86% of these were observed just once. The ten largest clonotypes hold 6% to 7.5% of the sample. The sequencing sample was made of peripheral blood. The receptors were gathered from a woman of 80 years or more in a cohort sampled during active or convalescent COVID-19.

The rearrangement uses TRBV3-1 (or the pseudogene TRBV3-2) and TRBJ1-5; a weak D match, TRBD1 (5 bases). There are 14 residues in the CDR3. Germline V gives CDR1 LGHDT, CDR2 YNNKEL (reference sequence). Trimming removed 1 base at V and 6 bases at J, with 10 bases between. CDR3 in amino acids: CASSQGTGGQPQHF. CDR3 in DNA: TGTGCCAGCAGCCAAGGAACGGGGGGTCAGCCCCAGCATTTT.

V is TRBV6-2 or TRBV6-3 and J is TRBJ1-5; D gene ambiguous. The CDR3 sequence is 14 residues long. Trimming took off 4 bases at V and 7 bases at J, with 14 bases between the two ends. In germline, CDR1 is MNHEY, CDR2 SVGEGT. The CDR3 coding sequence is TGTGCCAGCAGTTTCAGCCCGAGGCCCCAGCCCCAGCATTTT. Its translation is CASSFSPRPQPQHF.

This sequence joins TRBV10-2 and TRBJ2-7, with 11 bases aligning to TRBD2. With V trimmed by 7 bases and J by 2 bases, 4 bases remained unmatched. The CDR3 loop spans 14 amino acids. The germline gives CDR1 WSHSY, CDR2 SAAADI. This CDR3 reads CASNPGLAAYEQYV. The CDR3 DNA follows: TGCGCCAGCAATCCGGGACTAGCGGCCTACGAGCAGTACGTC.

Written as DNA, the CDR3 is TGTGCCAGCAGCTTCGACGGGTCAAGCACAGATACGCAGTATTTT. It encodes CASSFDGSSTDTQYF. This chain links TRBV7-8 with TRBJ2-3; D ambiguous. With 3 bases removed from V and 0 bases from J, the gap between germline ends came to 10 bases. Per germline, CDR1 SGHVS and CDR2 FQNEAQ. The CDR3 spans 15 residues. The full variable domain, its missing parts supplied by reference TRBV7-8 and TRBJ2-3, is GAGVSQSPRYKVAKRGQDVALRCDPISGHVSLFWYQQALGQGPEFLTYFQNEAQLDKSGLPSDRFFAERPEGSVSTLKIQRTQQEDSAVYLCASSFDGSSTDTQYFGPGTRLTVL.

The chain joins TRBV5-1 to TRBJ1-3; no clear D. Germline CDR1 and CDR2: SGHRS and YFSETQ. The CDR3 spans 14 residues. V lost 4 bases, J lost 2 bases, and 10 bases lay in between. The CDR3 bases are TGCGCCAGCAGCGTGCCCGGGGCTGGAAACACCATATATTTT. Translating gives CASSVPGAGNTIYF.

The chain employs TRBV2 and TRBJ2-5, with 12 nucleotides matching TRBD2. The length of the CDR3 is 13 residues. CDR1 and CDR2 from the germline V gene are SNHLY and FYNNEI. J was trimmed by 5 bases and V by 8 bases; bases with no gene match: 3. CDR3 residues: CASLTSGSETQYF. The CDR3 DNA reads as TGTGCCAGCTTGACTAGCGGGAGCGAGACCCAGTACTTC.

J is TRBJ2-3 and V is TRBV4-3; D not certain. V lost 0 bases to trimming and J lost 0 bases, with 4 bases between them. This CDR3 is 14 amino acids long. Germline assignment: CDR1 LGHNA and CDR2 YSLEER. The DNA for the CDR3 is TGCGCCAGCAGCCAAGAGCAGAGCACAGATACGCAGTATTTT. It yields the protein CASSQEQSTDTQYF.

This clone appeared a single time. The J gene is TRBJ1-6, the V gene TRBV19, with unresolved D. CDR3 length: 12 amino acids. Per germline, CDR1 LNHDA and CDR2 SQIVND (reference sequence). V was shortened by 11 bases and J by 7 bases, with 12 bases between the two germline ends. CDR3 nucleotide sequence: TGTGCCGTCAGGACGGGGAATTCACCCCTCCACTTT. Residues: CAVRTGNSPLHF.

The chain combines TRBV7-9 with TRBJ2-3; 11 bases agree with TRBD2. V lost 3 bases and J lost 10; bases outside the gene matches: 6. The CDR3 spans 14 residues. CDR1 SEHNR and CDR2 FQNEAQ come from the germline V gene (reference sequence). The DNA of the CDR3 is TGTGCCAGCAGCTTTCCGGGACTAGCGGAGGCGCAGTATTTT. It codes for CASSFPGLAEAQYF.

The chain uses TRBV2 and TRBJ2-5, with D tentatively TRBD1 (5 bases). The CDR3 has 13 amino acids. CDR1 SNHLY and CDR2 FYNNEI come from the germline V gene. Trimming shortened V by 6 bases and J by 6 bases, and 14 bases separated the two germline ends. Written as DNA, the CDR3 is TGTGCCAGCAGCGGCCCTCAGGGTCAGACCCAGTACTTC. It codes for CASSGPQGQTQYF.

CDR3 DNA sequence: TGCAGCGTTGAAGATCTTTCAGGGGGGTATACTGAAGCTTTCTTT. Translated, it gives CSVEDLSGGYTEAFF. The chain recombines TRBV29-1 with TRBJ1-1, with TRBD1 matching over 7 bases. V gave up 0 bases and J gave up 5 bases; unmatched junction bases: 9. Germline lookup yields CDR1 SQVTM and CDR2 ANQGSEA. The CDR3 loop spans 15 amino acids.

The J gene is TRBJ2-7, the V gene TRBV11-2; D possibly corresponds to TRBD2 (5 bases). This CDR3 comprises 15 residues. The V end lost 5 bases, the J end lost 4 bases, and 18 bases lay between the germline ends. The germline V gene encodes CDR1 SGHAT and CDR2 FQNNGV. CDR3 coding DNA: TGTGCCAGCAGCATAACGGACGGGGAATATTACGAGCAGTACTTC. It codes for CASSITDGEYYEQYF.

The rearrangement links TRBV5-1 to TRBJ1-1; a weak D match, TRBD1 (6 bases). V was cut by 2 bases and J by 4 bases, with 12 bases left in between. Looked up from germline, CDR1 is SGHRS and CDR2 is YFSETQ. This CDR3 comprises 14 residues. The chain's CDR3 is CASSLYRVGTEAFF. The CDR3 DNA reads as TGCGCCAGCAGCTTATACAGGGTGGGCACTGAAGCTTTCTTT.

Only one count was recorded for this clone. The gene calls are TRBV10-3 and TRBJ2-1; maybe TRBD1 (6 bases). The ends were cut back, 4 bases at V and 0 bases at J, with 13 bases in the middle. The CDR3 loop spans 16 amino acids. The germline gives CDR1 ENHRY, CDR2 SYGVKD. CDR3 in amino acids: CAISARQESSYNEQFF. For the CDR3, the DNA is TGTGCCATCAGTGCCCGACAGGAAAGCTCCTACAATGAGCAGTTCTTC.

V usage is TRBV2 and J usage is TRBJ1-4; 8 bases align to TRBD1. With 4 bases clipped from V and 8 bases from J, the junction kept 12 bases outside the gene matches. The CDR3 runs 16 residues. In germline, CDR1 is SNHLY, CDR2 FYNNEI. The CDR3 region has the DNA TGTGCCAGCAGTGTCCCGTCAGGGGGCTTAAAGGAAAAACTGTTTTTT. This sequence encodes CASSVPSGGLKEKLFF.

The chain joins TRBV13 to TRBJ2-1; 11 bases line up with TRBD2. The CDR3 contains 17 residues. The V gene's germline CDR1 is PRHDT and CDR2 FYEKMQ (reference sequence). Trimming took 4 bases from V and 2 from J; bases not matched to a gene: 7. The CDR3 loop is CASSSIAGGLAYNEQFF. The CDR3 bases are TGTGCCAGCAGCTCAATAGCGGGGGGGCTGGCCTACAATGAGCAGTTCTTC.

V gene TRBV7-9 combines with J gene TRBJ2-4; D possibly corresponds to TRBD2 (5 bases). V lost 1 base and J 6 bases, leaving 7 bases between the germline ends. This CDR3 contains 13 residues. Germline values: CDR1 SEHNR, CDR2 FQNEAQ (reference sequence). The CDR3 DNA sequence: TGTGCCAGCAGCTTAGGGAGGTTAAACATTCAGTACTTC. It is translated as CASSLGRLNIQYF.

This clone appeared a single time. This chain joins TRBV29-1 and TRBJ1-4, with 7 bases identical to TRBD1. Per the germline V gene, CDR1 is SQVTM and CDR2 is ANQGSEA. This CDR3 is 13 amino acids long. V was pared by 4 bases and J by 7 bases, with 6 bases of the junction left unmatched. CDR3 in amino acids: CSVARQGSEKLFF. For the CDR3, the DNA is TGCAGCGTTGCTCGACAGGGATCTGAAAAACTGTTTTTT.

The table lists this clone with a few counts. J is TRBJ1-4 and V is TRBV6-5, with D unresolved. Germline CDR1 and CDR2: MNHEY and SVGAGI. V was trimmed by 6 bases and J by 0 bases, leaving 5 bases between them. CDR3 length equals 13 residues. The CDR3 spells CASSRATNEKLFF. The DNA for the CDR3 is TGTGCCAGCAGCCGTGCAACTAATGAAAAACTGTTTTTT.

CDR3 sequence: CASSMHSRGLALHDEQYV. The DNA for the CDR3 is TGTGCCAGCAGCATGCACAGCCGCGGACTAGCGCTACATGACGAGCAGTACGTC. The V gene is TRBV7-8, the J gene TRBJ2-7; TRBD2 matches 9 bases. This CDR3 has 18 amino acids. V lost 5 bases to trimming and J lost 5 bases; unmatched junction nucleotides: 19. Looked up from germline, CDR1 is SGHVS and CDR2 is FQNEAQ.

This chain connects TRBV30 to TRBJ2-7; D gene ambiguous. The CDR3 runs to 13 residues. V shed 0 bases and J shed 2 bases, with 8 bases lying between them. The germline gives CDR1 GTSNPN, CDR2 SVGIG (reference sequence). In DNA, the CDR3 is TGTGCCTGGAGTGTACAGAGTCCCTACGAGCAGTACTTC. Encoded protein: CAWSVQSPYEQYF. Complete variable domain (other parts from reference TRBV30 and TRBJ2-7): SQTIHQWPATLVQPVGSPLSLECTVEGTSNPNLYWYRQAAGRGLQLLFYSVGIGQISSEVPQNLSASRPQDRQFILSSKKLLLSDSGFYLCAWSVQSPYEQYFGPGTRLTVT.

The chain employs TRBV28 and TRBJ1-5; D possibly corresponds to TRBD1 (6 bases). CDR1 is MDHEN, CDR2 SYDVKM, per germline. Trimming stripped 5 bases from V and 0 bases from J, with 14 bases between. The CDR3 has 16 amino acids. The CDR3: CASSTGFGYSNQPQHF. DNA of the CDR3: TGTGCCAGCAGTACAGGGTTCGGTTATAGCAATCAGCCCCAGCATTTT.

The chain couples TRBV29-1 to TRBJ2-3; the D gene is possibly TRBD1 (5 bases). The CDR3 runs 13 residues. The germline V gene encodes CDR1 SQVTM and CDR2 ANQGSEA. The V and J ends lost 7 bases and 6 bases respectively, with 17 bases between them. DNA for the CDR3: TGCAGCGCCAGCGCAAGGGGTGGGGATACGCAGTATTTT. It yields the protein CSASARGGDTQYF.

The rearrangement joins TRBV30 to TRBJ2-3, with 8 bases that match TRBD2. The trim removed 3 bases at V and 5 bases at J, leaving 19 bases unmatched. This CDR3 spans 18 amino acids. Germline CDR1 GTSNPN, CDR2 SVGIG (reference sequence). CDR3 sequence: CAWRIIGAAGGREDTQYF. Written as DNA, the CDR3 is TGTGCCTGGAGAATTATAGGGGCGGCGGGGGGAAGAGAAGATACGCAGTATTTT.

The chain links TRBV27 to TRBJ1-5; D call uncertain. The CDR3 consists of 13 residues. Trimming removed 6 bases at V and 2 bases at J, with 8 bases between. Germline V gives CDR1 MNHEY, CDR2 SMNVEV (reference sequence). The CDR3: CASRSGGNQPQHF. The CDR3 coding sequence is TGTGCCAGCAGATCAGGTGGCAATCAGCCCCAGCATTTT.

The chain employs TRBV9 and TRBJ1-3; D not resolved. V was trimmed by 0 bases and J by 2 bases, leaving 18 bases between them. Germline V CDR1 and CDR2: SGDLS, YYNGEE. This CDR3 has 18 residues. CDR3 coding DNA: TGTGCCAGCAGCGTAGTGACACCCGAAATGTTCCCTGGAAACACCATATATTTT. Its translation: CASSVVTPEMFPGNTIYF.

The chain links TRBV7-2 to TRBJ1-2; 7 nucleotides line up with TRBD1. Trimming removed 5 bases from V and 4 bases from J; junction bases left unmatched: 7. Per germline, CDR1 SGHTA and CDR2 FQGNSA. The CDR3 covers 14 residues. This CDR3 reads CASSPAGTAYGYTF. The CDR3 nucleotides are TGTGCCAGCAGCCCCGCCGGGACAGCCTATGGCTACACCTTC.

The CDR3 DNA reads TGTGCCTGGAGTGTTTCTTTGGCCTCAGGGGCGTTCTTC. This sequence encodes CAWSVSLASGAFF. The rearrangement uses TRBV30 and TRBJ2-1; TRBD1 might be the D (6 bases). V shed 0 bases and J shed 15 bases, with 18 bases lying between them. CDR1 and CDR2 from the germline V gene are GTSNPN and SVGIG (reference sequence). CDR3 length: 13 amino acids.